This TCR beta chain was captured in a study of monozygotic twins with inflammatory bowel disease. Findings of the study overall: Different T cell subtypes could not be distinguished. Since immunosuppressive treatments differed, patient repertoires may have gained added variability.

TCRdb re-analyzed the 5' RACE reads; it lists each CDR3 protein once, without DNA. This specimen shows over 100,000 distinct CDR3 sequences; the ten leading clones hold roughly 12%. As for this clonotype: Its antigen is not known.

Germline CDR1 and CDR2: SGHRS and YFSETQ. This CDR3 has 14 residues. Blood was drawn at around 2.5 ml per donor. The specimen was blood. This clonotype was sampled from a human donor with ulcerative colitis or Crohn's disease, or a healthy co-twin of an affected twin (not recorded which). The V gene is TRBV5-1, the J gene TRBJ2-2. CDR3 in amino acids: CASSSSTDTGELFF.